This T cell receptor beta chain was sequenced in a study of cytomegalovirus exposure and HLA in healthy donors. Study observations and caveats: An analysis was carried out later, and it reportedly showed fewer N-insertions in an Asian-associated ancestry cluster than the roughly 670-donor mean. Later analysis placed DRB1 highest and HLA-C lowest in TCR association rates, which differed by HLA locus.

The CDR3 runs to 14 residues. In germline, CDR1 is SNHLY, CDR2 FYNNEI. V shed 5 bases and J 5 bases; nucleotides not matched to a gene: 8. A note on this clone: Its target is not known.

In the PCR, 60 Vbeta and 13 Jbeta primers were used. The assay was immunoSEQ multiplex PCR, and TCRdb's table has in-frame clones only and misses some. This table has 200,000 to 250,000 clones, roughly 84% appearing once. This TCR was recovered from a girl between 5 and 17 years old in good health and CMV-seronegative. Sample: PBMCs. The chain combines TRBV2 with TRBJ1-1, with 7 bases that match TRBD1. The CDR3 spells CASSYRGLRTEAFF. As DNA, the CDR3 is TGTGCCAGCAGTTATAGGGGGCTTCGGACTGAAGCTTTCTTT.